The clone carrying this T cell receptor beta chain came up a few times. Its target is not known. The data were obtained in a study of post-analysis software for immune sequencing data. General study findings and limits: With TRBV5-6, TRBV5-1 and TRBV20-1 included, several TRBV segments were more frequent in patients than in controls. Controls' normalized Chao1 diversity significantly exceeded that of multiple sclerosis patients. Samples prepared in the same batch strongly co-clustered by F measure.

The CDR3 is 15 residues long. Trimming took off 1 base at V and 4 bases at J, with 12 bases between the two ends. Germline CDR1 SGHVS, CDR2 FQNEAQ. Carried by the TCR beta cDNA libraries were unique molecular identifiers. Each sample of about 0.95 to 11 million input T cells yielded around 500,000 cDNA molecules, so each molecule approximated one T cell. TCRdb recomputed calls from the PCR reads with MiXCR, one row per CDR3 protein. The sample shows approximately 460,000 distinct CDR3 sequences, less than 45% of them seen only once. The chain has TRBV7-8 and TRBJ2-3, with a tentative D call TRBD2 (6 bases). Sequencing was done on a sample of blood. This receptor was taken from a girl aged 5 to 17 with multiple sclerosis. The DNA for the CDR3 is TGTGCCAGCAGCTTAGTTTTCCGGGACTCAGATACGCAGTATTTT. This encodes CASSLVFRDSDTQYF.